This TCR beta chain was identified in a study of T cell responses to AZD1222 COVID-19 vaccine. Second-dose intervals near 4 or 12 weeks were combined. The study's findings and limits: It should be noted that donors were predominantly white British and more often female, and clonal diversity was possibly underestimated. Samples come after the peak T cell response, not at day 14.

The repertoire was sequenced with immunoSEQ multiplex PCR; TCRdb's copy has only in-frame clones and lacks some. The sample contains 100,000 to 150,000 clones, 92% of which appear only once. Concerning this clone itself: The antigen is not known.

The TCR sequence derives from an adult who received the AZD1222 COVID-19 vaccine. The source material was peripheral blood, sampled 28 days after the second AZD1222 dose.

CDR3 amino acids: CASSFGQEHPTNEKLFF. The CDR3 DNA reads as TGTGCCAGCAGCTTCGGACAAGAACATCCAACTAATGAAAAACTGTTTTTT. V usage is TRBV7-3 and J usage is TRBJ1-4; D is perhaps TRBD1 (5 bases). Germline CDR1 and CDR2: SGHTA and FQGTGA. The CDR3 length is 17 residues. V lost 3 bases and J lost 0, with 14 bases in between.